This TCR beta chain was identified during a study of graft-versus-host responses after intestinal transplantation. Whole-study context: Recipients got multivisceral, liver-intestinal, or isolated intestinal transplants.

The protocol was immunoSEQ multiplex PCR, while the TCRdb copy is restricted to in-frame clones and leaves out a portion. The data hold over 85,000 clones, with approximately 92% observed a single time. CDR3 length: 16 amino acids. Trimming took 1 base from V and 4 from J, leaving 14 bases between them. The V gene's germline CDR1 is LGHNA and CDR2 YNFKEQ. In regard to this clone: Its antigen remains unknown.

The sample consisted of unstimulated CD8+ T cells sorted from spleen or lymph node cells, taken before intestinal transplant. The genes are TRBV4-2 and TRBJ2-1; unclear D gene. The sequence derives from a human donor who received an intestinal transplant. CDR3: CASSQGIGLEYNEQFF. The CDR3 DNA sequence: TGTGCCAGCAGCCAAGGAATCGGGCTCGAATACAATGAGCAGTTCTTC.